Sequencing of this TCR beta chain was carried out in a study of blood T cell repertoires in COVID-19. Study overall: The origin of the acute and convalescent COVID-19 samples was the United States, Italy and Spain. Sources were T cells, B-cell-depleted T cells, or PBMCs; the material itself was cDNA or gDNA.

Study processing details: How many nucleated cells were present was estimated from reference gene primer amplification. Repertoires were generated with immunoSEQ multiplex PCR, while TCRdb's copy carries only in-frame clones and drops some. The DNA gave D and trimming, while V, J and clone size come from that table. In the table there are 150,000 to 200,000 clones, 80% to 90% of which are singletons. In its sample, this clone was seen once. The source of this sequence is a man younger than 30 who had recovered from COVID-19. Specimen: peripheral blood.

DNA of the CDR3: TGTGCCAGCAGTTTCGGGCGGGCAGGCCTCAATGAGCAGTTCTTC. This codes for CASSFGRAGLNEQFF. The chain recombines TRBV28 with TRBJ2-1, with D tentatively TRBD2 (5 bases). The CDR3 runs 15 residues. Trimming removed 3 bases from V and 6 bases from J, with 15 bases in between. CDR1 MDHEN and CDR2 SYDVKM come from the germline V gene.